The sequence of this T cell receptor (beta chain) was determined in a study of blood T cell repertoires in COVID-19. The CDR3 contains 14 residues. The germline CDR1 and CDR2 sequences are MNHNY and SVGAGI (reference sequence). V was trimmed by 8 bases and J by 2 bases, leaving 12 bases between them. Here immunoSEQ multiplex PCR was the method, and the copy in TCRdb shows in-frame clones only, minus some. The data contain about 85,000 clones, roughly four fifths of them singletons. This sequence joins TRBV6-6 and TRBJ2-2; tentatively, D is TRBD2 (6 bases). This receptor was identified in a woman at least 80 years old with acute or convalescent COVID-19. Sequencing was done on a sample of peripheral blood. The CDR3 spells CASRGGRNTGELFF. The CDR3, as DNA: TGTGCCAGCCGCGGAGGGCGAAACACCGGGGAGCTGTTTTTT.